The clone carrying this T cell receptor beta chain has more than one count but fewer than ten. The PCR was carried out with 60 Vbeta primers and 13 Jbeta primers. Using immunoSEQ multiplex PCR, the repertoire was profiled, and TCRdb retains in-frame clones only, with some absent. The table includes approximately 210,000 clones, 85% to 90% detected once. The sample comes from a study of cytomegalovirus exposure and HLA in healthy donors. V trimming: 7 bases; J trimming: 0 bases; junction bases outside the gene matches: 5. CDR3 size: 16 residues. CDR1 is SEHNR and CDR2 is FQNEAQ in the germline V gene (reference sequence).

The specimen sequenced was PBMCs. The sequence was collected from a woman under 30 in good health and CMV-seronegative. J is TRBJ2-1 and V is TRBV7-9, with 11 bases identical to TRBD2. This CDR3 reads CASTPTSGSSYNEQFF. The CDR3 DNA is TGTGCCAGCACCCCTACTAGCGGGAGCTCCTACAATGAGCAGTTCTTC.